The TCR beta chain under discussion was sequenced for a study of OX40 agonist ivuxolimab in advanced cancers. Study summary: Ivuxolimab, an antibody that agonizes OX40 (CD134), was administered to the patients. Intravenous ivuxolimab was administered to patients every 2 weeks at 0.01 to 10 mg/kg.

Germline V gene data show CDR1 as GTSNPN and CDR2 as SVGIG (reference sequence). This CDR3 contains 12 residues. Sequencing was performed with immunoSEQ multiplex PCR; in TCRdb, only in-frame clones are kept and a portion is missing. The data hold nearly 85,000 clones, with about 86% observed a single time. The chain couples TRBV30 to TRBJ2-5; D possibly corresponds to TRBD1 (6 bases). With the DNA end fitting TRBJ2-7 better, the J assignment may be wrong. The specimen was CD4+ or CD8+ T cells sorted from blood, collected in a trial of the OX40 agonist ivuxolimab. This sequence originates from an adult with an advanced solid tumor such as melanoma, head and neck, liver or kidney cancer. The DNA of the CDR3 is TGTGCCTGTCGGGACAACCACTACGAGCAGTACTTC. Its translation: CACRDNHYEQYF.